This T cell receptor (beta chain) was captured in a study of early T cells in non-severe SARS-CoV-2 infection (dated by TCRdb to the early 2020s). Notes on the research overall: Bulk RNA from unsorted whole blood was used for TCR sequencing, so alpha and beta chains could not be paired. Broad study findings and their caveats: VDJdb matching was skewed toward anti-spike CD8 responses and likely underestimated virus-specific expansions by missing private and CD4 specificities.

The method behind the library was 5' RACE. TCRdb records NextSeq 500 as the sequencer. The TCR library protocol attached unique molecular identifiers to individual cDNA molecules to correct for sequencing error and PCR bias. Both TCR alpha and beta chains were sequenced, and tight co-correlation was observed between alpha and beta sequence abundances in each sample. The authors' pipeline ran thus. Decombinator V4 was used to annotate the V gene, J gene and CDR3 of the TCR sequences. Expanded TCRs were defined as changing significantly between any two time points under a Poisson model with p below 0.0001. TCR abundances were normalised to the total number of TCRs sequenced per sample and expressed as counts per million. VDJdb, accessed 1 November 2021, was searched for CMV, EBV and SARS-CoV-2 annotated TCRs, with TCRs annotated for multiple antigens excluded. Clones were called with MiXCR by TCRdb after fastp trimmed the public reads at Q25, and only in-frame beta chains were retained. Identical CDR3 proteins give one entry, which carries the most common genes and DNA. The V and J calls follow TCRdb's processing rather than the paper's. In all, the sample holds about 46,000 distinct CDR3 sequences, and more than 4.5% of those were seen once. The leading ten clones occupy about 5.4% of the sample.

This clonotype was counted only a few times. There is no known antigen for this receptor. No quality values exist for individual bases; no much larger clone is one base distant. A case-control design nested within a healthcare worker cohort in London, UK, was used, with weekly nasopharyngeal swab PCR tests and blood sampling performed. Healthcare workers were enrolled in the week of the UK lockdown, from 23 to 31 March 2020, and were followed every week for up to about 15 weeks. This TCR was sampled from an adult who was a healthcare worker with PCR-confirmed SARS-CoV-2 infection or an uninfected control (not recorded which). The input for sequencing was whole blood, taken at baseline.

The nucleotides read TGTGCCATCAGGAGGGGCGTCACCGGGGAGCTGTTTTTT. Its protein product is CAIRRGVTGELFF. The V and J genes are TRBV10-3 and TRBJ2-2, with the D gene possibly TRBD1 or TRBD2, each one fitting 5 bases. The CDR3, from cysteine to phenylalanine, totals 13 residues. The retained sequence is limited to the CDR3, 39 bases, with the frame set at the first base. V was cut back by 6 bases and J by 4 bases, leaving a gap of 9 bases between them. The germline V gene provides CDR1 ENHRY and CDR2 SYGVKD.